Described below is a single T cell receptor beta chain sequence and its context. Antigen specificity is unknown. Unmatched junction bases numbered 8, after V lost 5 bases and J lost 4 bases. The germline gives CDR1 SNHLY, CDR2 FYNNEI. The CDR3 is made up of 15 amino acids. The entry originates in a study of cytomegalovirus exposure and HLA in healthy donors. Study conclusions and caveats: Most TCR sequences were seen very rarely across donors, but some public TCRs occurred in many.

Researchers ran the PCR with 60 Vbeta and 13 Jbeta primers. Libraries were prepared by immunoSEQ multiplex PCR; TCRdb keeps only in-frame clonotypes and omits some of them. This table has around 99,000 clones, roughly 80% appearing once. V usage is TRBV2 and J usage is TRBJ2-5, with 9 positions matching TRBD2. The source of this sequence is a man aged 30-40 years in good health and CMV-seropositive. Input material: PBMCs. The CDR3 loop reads CASSPSAGGRETQYF. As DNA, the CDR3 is TGTGCCAGCAGTCCATCAGCGGGGGGCAGAGAGACCCAGTACTTC. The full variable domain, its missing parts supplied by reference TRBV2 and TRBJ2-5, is EPEVTQTPSHQVTQMGQEVILRCVPISNHLYFYWYRQILGQKVEFLVSFYNNEISEKSEIFDDQFSVERPDGSNFTLKIRSTKLEDSAMYFCASSPSAGGRETQYFGPGTRLLVL.